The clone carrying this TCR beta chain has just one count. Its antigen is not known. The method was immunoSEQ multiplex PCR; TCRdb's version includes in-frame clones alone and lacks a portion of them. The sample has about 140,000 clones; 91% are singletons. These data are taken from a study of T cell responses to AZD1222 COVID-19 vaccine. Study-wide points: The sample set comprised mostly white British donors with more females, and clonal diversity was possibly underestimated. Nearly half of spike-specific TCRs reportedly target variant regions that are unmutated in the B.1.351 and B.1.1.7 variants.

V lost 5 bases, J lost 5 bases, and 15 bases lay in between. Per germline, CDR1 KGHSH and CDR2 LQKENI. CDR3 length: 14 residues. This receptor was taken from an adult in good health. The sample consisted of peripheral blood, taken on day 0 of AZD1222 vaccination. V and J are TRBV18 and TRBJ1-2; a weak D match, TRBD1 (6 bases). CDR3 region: CASSNDQGLYGYTF. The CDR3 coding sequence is TGTGCCAGCTCAAATGACCAGGGGTTGTATGGCTACACCTTC.